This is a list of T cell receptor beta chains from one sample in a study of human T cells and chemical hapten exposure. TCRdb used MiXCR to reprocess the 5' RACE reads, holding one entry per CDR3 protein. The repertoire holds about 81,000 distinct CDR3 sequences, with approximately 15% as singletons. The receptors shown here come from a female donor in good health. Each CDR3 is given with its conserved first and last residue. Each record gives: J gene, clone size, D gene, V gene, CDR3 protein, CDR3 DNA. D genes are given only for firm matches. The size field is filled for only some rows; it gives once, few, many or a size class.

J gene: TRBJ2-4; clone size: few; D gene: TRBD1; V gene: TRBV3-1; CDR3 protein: CASSQAGQGLNIQYF; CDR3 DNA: TGTGCCAGCAGCCAAGCGGGACAGGGACTAAACATTCAGTACTTC
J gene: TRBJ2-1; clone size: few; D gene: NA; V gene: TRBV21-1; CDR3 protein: CASSNAPGLAGGGVYNEQFF; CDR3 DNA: TGTGCCAGCAGCAATGCGCCGGGACTAGCGGGAGGAGGGGTCTACAATGAGCAGTTCTTC
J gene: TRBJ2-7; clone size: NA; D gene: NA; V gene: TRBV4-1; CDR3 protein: CASSPAMASVSYEQYF; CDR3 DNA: TGCGCCAGCAGCCCAGCCATGGCATCAGTCTCCTACGAGCAGTACTTC
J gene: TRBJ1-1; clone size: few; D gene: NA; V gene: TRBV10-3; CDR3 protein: CAISEDPNTEAFF; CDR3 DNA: TGTGCCATCAGTGAAGACCCGAACACTGAAGCTTTCTTT
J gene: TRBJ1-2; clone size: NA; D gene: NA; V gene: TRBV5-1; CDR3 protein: CASSSGIGQSYGYTF; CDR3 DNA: TGCGCCAGCAGCTCCGGAATAGGACAGTCCTATGGCTACACCTTC
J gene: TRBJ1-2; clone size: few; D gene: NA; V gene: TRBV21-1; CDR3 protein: CASSDIRFNNYGYTF; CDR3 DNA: TGTGCCAGCAGCGACATCCGCTTTAACAACTATGGCTACACCTTC
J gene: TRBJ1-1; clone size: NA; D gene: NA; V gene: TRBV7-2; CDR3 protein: CASSLVGVSNTEAFF; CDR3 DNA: TGTGCCAGCAGCTTAGTCGGGGTCTCGAACACTGAAGCTTTCTTT
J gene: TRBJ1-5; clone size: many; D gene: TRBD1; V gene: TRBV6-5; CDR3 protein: CASSYSAPGGGFSNQPQHF; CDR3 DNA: TGTGCCAGCAGTTACTCGGCTCCAGGGGGGGGGTTTAGCAATCAGCCCCAGCATTTT
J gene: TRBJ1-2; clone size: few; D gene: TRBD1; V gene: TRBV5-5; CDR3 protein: CASSAGTGALLAYGYTF; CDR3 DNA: TGTGCCAGCAGCGCCGGGACAGGGGCCCTCCTAGCCTATGGCTACACCTTC
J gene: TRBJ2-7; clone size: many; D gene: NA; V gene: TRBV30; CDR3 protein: CAWKNFYEQYF; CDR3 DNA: TGTGCCTGGAAGAACTTCTACGAGCAGTACTTC
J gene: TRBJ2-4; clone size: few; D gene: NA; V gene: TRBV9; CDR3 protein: CASSVDGIAKNIQYF; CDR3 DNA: TGTGCCAGCAGCGTAGACGGGATAGCCAAAAACATTCAGTACTTC
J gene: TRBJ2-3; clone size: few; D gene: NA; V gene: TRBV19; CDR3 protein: CASSIEGATDTQYF; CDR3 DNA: TGTGCCAGTAGTATAGAGGGGGCGACAGATACGCAGTATTTT
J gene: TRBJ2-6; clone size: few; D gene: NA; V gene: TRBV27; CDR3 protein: CASSSLSSGANVLTF; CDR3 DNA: TGTGCCAGCAGTTCGTTGAGCTCTGGGGCCAACGTCCTGACTTTC
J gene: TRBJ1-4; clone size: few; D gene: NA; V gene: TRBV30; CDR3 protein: CASSVGGENEKLFF; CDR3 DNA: TGTGCCTCAAGCGTCGGCGGAGAGAATGAAAAACTGTTTTTT
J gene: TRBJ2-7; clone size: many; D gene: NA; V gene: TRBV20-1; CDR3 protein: CSARVRVVDEQYF; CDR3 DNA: TGCAGTGCTAGAGTTAGGGTTGTCGACGAGCAGTACTTC
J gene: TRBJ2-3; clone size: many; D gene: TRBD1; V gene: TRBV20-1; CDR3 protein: CSASTGAEGTDTQYF; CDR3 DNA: TGCAGTGCTAGCACAGGGGCCGAAGGCACAGATACGCAGTATTTT
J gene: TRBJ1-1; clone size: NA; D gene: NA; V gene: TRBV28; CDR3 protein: CASSWSTEAFF; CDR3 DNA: TGTGCCAGCAGTTGGAGCACTGAAGCTTTCTTT
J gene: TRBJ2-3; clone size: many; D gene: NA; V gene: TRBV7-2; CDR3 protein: CASSFIGRGDTQYF; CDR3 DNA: TGTGCCAGCAGCTTTATCGGGCGCGGCGATACGCAGTATTTT
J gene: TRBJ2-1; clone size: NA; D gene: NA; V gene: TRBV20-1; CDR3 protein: CSASYQLQFF; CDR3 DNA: TGCAGTGCTAGTTACCAATTGCAGTTCTTC
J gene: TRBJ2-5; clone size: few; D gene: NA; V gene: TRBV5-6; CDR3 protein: CASRPLLGGAETQYF; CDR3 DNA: TGTGCCAGCAGGCCCCTCCTCGGGGGCGCGGAGACCCAGTACTTC
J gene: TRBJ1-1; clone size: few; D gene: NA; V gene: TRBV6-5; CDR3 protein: CASTTMRGEEDTEAFF; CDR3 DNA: TGTGCCAGCACCACTATGAGGGGCGAAGAGGACACTGAAGCTTTCTTT
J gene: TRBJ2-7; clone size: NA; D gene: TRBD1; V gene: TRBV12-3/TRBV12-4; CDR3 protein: CASTLGQAGDEQYF; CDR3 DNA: TGTGCCAGCACCCTAGGACAGGCCGGGGACGAGCAGTACTTC
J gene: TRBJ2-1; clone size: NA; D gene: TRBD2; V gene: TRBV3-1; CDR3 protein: CARSRISGSSYNEQFF; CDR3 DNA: TGTGCCAGGAGCCGCATTAGCGGGAGCTCCTACAATGAGCAGTTCTTC
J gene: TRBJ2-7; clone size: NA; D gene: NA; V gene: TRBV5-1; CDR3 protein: CASSFQGEQYF; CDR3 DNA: TGCGCCAGCAGCTTCCAGGGGGAGCAGTACTTC
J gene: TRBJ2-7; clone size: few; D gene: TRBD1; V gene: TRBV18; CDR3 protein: CASSPRTGGRDEQYF; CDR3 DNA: TGTGCCAGCTCACCTCGGACAGGGGGCAGGGACGAGCAGTACTTC
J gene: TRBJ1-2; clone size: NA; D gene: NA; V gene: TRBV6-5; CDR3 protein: CASSHGSTNYGYTF; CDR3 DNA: TGTGCCAGCAGCCACGGCAGCACCAACTATGGCTACACCTTC
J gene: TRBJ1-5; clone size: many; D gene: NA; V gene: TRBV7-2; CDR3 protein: CASSYRGNQPQHF; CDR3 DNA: TGTGCCAGCAGCTACCGGGGCAATCAGCCCCAGCATTTT
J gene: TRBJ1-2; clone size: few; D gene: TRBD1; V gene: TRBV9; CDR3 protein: CASSPRTGVLNYGYTF; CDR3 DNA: TGTGCCAGCAGCCCTCGGACAGGGGTGTTGAACTATGGCTACACCTTC
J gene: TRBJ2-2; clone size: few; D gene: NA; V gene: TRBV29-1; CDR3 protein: CSVARGAGELFF; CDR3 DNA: TGCAGCGTTGCCAGGGGGGCCGGGGAGCTGTTTTTT
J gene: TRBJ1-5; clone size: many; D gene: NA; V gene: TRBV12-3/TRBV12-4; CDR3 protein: CASSLDAGDQPQHF; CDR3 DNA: TGTGCCAGCAGTCTCGACGCTGGAGATCAGCCCCAGCATTTT